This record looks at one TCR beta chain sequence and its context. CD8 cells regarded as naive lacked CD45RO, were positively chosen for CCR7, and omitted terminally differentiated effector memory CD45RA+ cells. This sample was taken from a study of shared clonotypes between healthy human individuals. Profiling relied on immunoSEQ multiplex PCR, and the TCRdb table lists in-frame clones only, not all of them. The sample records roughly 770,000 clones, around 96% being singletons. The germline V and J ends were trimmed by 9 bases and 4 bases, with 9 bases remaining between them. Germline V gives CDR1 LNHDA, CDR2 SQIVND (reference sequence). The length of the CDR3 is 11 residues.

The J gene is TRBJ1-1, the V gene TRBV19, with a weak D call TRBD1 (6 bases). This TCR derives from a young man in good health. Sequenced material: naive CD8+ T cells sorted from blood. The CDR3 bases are TGTGCCAGCTTGACAGGCACTGAAGCTTTCTTT. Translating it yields CASLTGTEAFF.